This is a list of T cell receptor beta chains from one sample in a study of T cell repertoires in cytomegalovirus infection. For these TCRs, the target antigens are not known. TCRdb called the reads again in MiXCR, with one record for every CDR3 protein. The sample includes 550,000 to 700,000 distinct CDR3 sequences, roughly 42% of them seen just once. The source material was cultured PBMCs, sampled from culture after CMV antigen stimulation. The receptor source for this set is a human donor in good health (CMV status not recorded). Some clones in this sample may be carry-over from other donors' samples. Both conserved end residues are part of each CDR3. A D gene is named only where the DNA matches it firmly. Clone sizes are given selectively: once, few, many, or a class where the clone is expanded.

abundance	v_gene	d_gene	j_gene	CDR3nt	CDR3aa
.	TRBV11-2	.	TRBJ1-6	TGTGCCAGCAGCCCCCGGGATTACTCACCCCTCCACTTT	CASSPRDYSPLHF
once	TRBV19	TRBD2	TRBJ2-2	TGTGCCAGTAGTGTGCGTAGCGGGAGACCCGACACCGGGGAGCTGTTTTTT	CASSVRSGRPDTGELFF
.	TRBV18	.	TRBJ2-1	TGTGCCTCAGCCGGGGGTACCTACAATGAGCAGTTCTTC	CASAGGTYNEQFF
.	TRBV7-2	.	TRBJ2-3	TGTGCCAGCAGCCCGCCGGGCAGGGGAGCAGATACGCAGTATTTT	CASSPPGRGADTQYF
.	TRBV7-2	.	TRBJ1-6	TGTGCCAGCAGCCCCCTGGACAGATATAATTCACCCCTCCACTTT	CASSPLDRYNSPLHF
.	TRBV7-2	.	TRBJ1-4	TGTGCCAGCAGCTCAGGCCCGGATAATGAAAAACTGTTTTTT	CASSSGPDNEKLFF
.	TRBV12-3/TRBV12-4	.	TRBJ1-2	TGTGCCAGCAGTTTGAGAGACCCAATTTATGGCTACACCTTC	CASSLRDPIYGYTF
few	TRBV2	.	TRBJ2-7	TGTGCCAGCAGGGAGACAGGTAGTTACGAGCAGTACTTC	CASRETGSYEQYF
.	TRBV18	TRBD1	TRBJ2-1	TGTGCCAGCTTAAAGGGCCCTAACAGGGGTCAGAATGAGCAGTTCTTC	CASLKGPNRGQNEQFF
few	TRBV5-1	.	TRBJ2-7	TGCGCCAGCAGCGAAGGAGGGACGCCCAGCTCCTACGAGCAGTACTTC	CASSEGGTPSSYEQYF
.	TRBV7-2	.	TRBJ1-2	TGTGCCAGCAGCTTAGATTGGACAGCCTATGGCTACACCTTC	CASSLDWTAYGYTF
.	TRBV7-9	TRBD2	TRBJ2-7	TGTGCCAGCAGCTTACGTCGACTAGCGGGATACGAGCAGTACTTC	CASSLRRLAGYEQYF
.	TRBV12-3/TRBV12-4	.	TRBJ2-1	TGTGCCAGCATTCTAAGGAACGAGGATGAGCAGTTCTTC	CASILRNEDEQFF
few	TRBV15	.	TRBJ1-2	TGTGCCACCAGCGGGGACTATGGCTACACCTTC	CATSGDYGYTF
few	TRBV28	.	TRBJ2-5	TGTGCCACCCAAGGGCAAGGGCAGAGCCAAGAGACCCAGTACTTC	CATQGQGQSQETQYF
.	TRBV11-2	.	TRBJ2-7	TGTGCCAGCAGCTGGGGTCTCGAGCAGTACTTC	CASSWGLEQYF
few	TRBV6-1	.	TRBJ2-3	TGTGCCAGCACCACCGTGATGTGGGGGGATACGCAGTATTTT	CASTTVMWGDTQYF
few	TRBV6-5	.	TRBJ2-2	TGTGCCAGCCGTCCGGTCTCGAACACCGGGGAGCTGTTTTTT	CASRPVSNTGELFF
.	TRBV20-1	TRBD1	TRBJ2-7	TGCAGTGCTAGAGACCCCGGGACAGGGGGCGACGAGCAGTACTTC	CSARDPGTGGDEQYF
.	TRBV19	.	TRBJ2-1	TGTGCCAGTAGTATTTCTGATGAGCAGTTCTTC	CASSISDEQFF
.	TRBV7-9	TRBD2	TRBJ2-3	TGTGCCAGCAGCCCAGGGACTAGCGGGGGATCGCAGTATTTT	CASSPGTSGGSQYF
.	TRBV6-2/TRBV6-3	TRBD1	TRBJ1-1	TGTGCCATCCGAAAGATTCAAACGGACAGGGCCCATACTGAAGCTTTCTTT	CAIRKIQTDRAHTEAFF
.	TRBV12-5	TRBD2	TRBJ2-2	TGTGCTAGTGGCCCGGGGGGGACCGGGGAGCTGTTTTTT	CASGPGGTGELFF
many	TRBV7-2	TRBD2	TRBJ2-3	TGTGCCAGCAGCTTAGATGGGCGGGGGGGAGGTAGCACAGATACGCAGTATTTT	CASSLDGRGGGSTDTQYF
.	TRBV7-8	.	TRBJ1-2	TGTGCCAGCAGCCTTAGTGCCCACTTAGGCTACACCTTC	CASSLSAHLGYTF
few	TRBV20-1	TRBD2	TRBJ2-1	TGCAGTGCCCTAGGGCCGCTAGCGGGGGGCGAGCAGTTCTTC	CSALGPLAGGEQFF
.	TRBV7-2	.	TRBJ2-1	TGTGCCAGCAGCTTAGCGCGAGGATCCAATGAGCAGTTCTTC	CASSLARGSNEQFF
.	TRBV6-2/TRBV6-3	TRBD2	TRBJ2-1	TGTGCCAGCAGTGGTAGCGGGGGGTTGGGTAATGAGCAGTTCTTC	CASSGSGGLGNEQFF
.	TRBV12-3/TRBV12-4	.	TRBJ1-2	TGTGCCAGCAGTTTAGCCCCCGGTGACGGTGGCACCTTC	CASSLAPGDGGTF
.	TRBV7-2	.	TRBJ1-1	TGTGCCAGCAGCTCTCGCAGGGAAAGTGAAGCTTTCTTT	CASSSRRESEAFF
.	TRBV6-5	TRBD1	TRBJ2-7	TGTGCCAGCAGTTACAGGACAGGGGCGAACGAGCAGTACTTC	CASSYRTGANEQYF
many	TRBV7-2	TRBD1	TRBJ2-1	TGTGCCAGCAGCCGTGACAGGGGTTGGGGCGATGAGCAGTTCTTC	CASSRDRGWGDEQFF
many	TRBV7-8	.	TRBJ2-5	TGTGCCAGCAGCTTAGGGGACCGCGCTAGAGAGACCCAGTACTTC	CASSLGDRARETQYF
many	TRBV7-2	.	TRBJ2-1	TGTGCCAGCAGCCTCCCAGGTTCCTCCTACAATGAGCAGTTCTTC	CASSLPGSSYNEQFF
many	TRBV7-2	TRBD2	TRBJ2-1	TGTGCCAGCAGCTTATTGGGCGGGAGGGTCACGGTCCATGAGCAGTTCTTC	CASSLLGGRVTVHEQFF
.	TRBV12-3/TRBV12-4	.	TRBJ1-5	TGTGCCAGCAAAAGGACAGATCAGCCCCAGCATTTT	CASKRTDQPQHF
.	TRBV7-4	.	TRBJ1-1	TGTGCCAGCAGCTTAGGAAGCATCACGAACACTGAAGCTTTCTTT	CASSLGSITNTEAFF
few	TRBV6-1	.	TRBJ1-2	TGTGCCAGCAGGGACACGGACGTCAGCTATGGCTACACCTTC	CASRDTDVSYGYTF
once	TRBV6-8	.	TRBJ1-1	TGTGCCAGCCCTGGACGGATGAACACTGAAGCTTTCTTT	CASPGRMNTEAFF
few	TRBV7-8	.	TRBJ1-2	TGTGCCACCTACTCCCTGGGACGACGCCTCGCACTTCATGGCTACACCTTC	CATYSLGRRLALHGYTF
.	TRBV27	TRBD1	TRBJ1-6	TGTGCCAGCAGTTTATTGGGACAGGGGTTTTTTTCCTATAATTCACCCCTCCACTTT	CASSLLGQGFFSYNSPLHF
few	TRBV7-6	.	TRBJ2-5	TGTGCCAGCAGCTTAGCCCCTGGGGTCCACTACGCGGAGACCCAGTACTTC	CASSLAPGVHYAETQYF
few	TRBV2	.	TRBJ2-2	TGTGCCAGCAGTGTGGAACTCCACACCGGGGAGCTGTTTTTT	CASSVELHTGELFF
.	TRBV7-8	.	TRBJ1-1	TGTGCCAGCAGCTTAGTGGGGCAGGGGGAAGCTTTCTTT	CASSLVGQGEAFF
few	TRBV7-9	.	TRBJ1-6	TGTGCCAGCAGCACATCCAGGGGACAAATCAATTCACCCCTCCACTTT	CASSTSRGQINSPLHF
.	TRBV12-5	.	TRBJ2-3	TGTGCTAGTGTTCTGGCGGGCGGCACAGATACGCAGTATTTT	CASVLAGGTDTQYF
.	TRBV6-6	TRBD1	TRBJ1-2	TGTGCCAGCAGGATGCAGGGGGTGGGTGGCTACACCTTC	CASRMQGVGGYTF
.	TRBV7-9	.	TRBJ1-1	TGTGCCAGCAGTCTTTGGGGCCGGGCAAGGAACACTGAAGCTTTCTTT	CASSLWGRARNTEAFF
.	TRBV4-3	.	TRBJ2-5	TGCGCCAGCAGCCGAGGGATCTCGTACCAAGAGACCCGGTACTTC	CASSRGISYQETRYF
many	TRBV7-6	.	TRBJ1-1	TGTGCCAGCAGCTTGGGGGACATGAACACTGAAGCTTTCTTT	CASSLGDMNTEAFF